This entry lists 12 T cell receptor beta chains sequenced from one sample in a study of blood T cell repertoires in COVID-19. Assay used: immunoSEQ multiplex PCR; TCRdb lists only in-frame clones, some missing. The sample yields 60,000 to 70,000 clones, 91% seen once. Sequencing was done on a sample of peripheral blood. The receptors originated from a human donor in a cohort sampled during active COVID-19.

J is TRBJ1-2 and V is TRBV4-3, with a weak D call TRBD1 (5 bases). Trimming cost V 1 base and J 4 bases, with 7 bases left between them. The germline gives CDR1 LGHNA, CDR2 YSLEER. The CDR3 extends over 13 amino acids. CDR3 in DNA: TGCGCCAGCAGCCAAGGGCAGGGCTATGGCTACACCTTC. This codes for CASSQGQGYGYTF.

The chain uses TRBV4-2 and TRBJ2-5; D is undetermined. Germline V gene data show CDR1 as LGHNA and CDR2 as YNFKEQ. CDR3 length: 16 amino acids. Between the trimmed V and J ends, which lost 0 bases and 1 base, there was a span of 12 bases. The CDR3 nucleotides are TGTGCCAGCAGCCAAGATCGGTTTAACTTCCAAGAGACCCAGTACTTC. It encodes CASSQDRFNFQETQYF.

V and J are TRBV7-8 and TRBJ1-1; D might be TRBD1 (5 bases). The germline V gene encodes CDR1 SGHVS and CDR2 FQNEAQ. The CDR3 loop spans 13 amino acids. Trimming removed 0 bases at V and 8 bases at J, with 10 bases between. The CDR3 loop reads CASSLAERGEAFF. The DNA for the CDR3 is TGTGCCAGCAGCTTAGCGGAGCGGGGCGAAGCTTTCTTT.

The chain uses TRBV24-1 and TRBJ1-5, with 8 bases fitting TRBD1. V shed 5 bases and J 4 bases; nucleotides not matched to a gene: 6. There are 15 residues in the CDR3. CDR1 is KGHDR and CDR2 is SFDVKD in the germline V gene. The CDR3, as DNA: TGTGCCACCAGTGCCAGGGGGGACAGGAATCAGCCCCAGCATTTT. It translates to CATSARGDRNQPQHF.

This chain links TRBV7-3 with TRBJ2-5, with TRBD1 as a possible D gene (6 bases). This CDR3 region has 13 residues. V was cut by 2 bases and J by 5 bases, with 9 bases left in between. The V gene's germline CDR1 is SGHTA and CDR2 FQGTGA. The CDR3 spells CASSLDRRETQYF. Written as DNA, the CDR3 is TGTGCCAGCAGCTTAGACAGGAGGGAGACCCAGTACTTC.

This clone turned up a few times. The chain uses TRBV6-5 and TRBJ2-2; 7 nucleotides agree with TRBD1. The V gene's germline CDR1 is MNHEY and CDR2 SVGAGI. This CDR3 has 15 amino acids. After removal of 7 bases from V and 6 bases from J, the junction contained 11 bases not matched to a gene. The CDR3 nucleotides are TGTGCCAGCACAGAGGACAGGCTTAGGCCCGGGGAGCTGTTTTTT. Its protein is CASTEDRLRPGELFF.

This chain connects TRBV5-1 to TRBJ1-2; weak D call: TRBD1 (6 bases). The V end lost 4 bases, the J end lost 4 bases, and 14 bases lay between the germline ends. Germline CDR1 SGHRS, CDR2 YFSETQ. The CDR3 loop spans 14 amino acids. As DNA, the CDR3 is TGCGCCAGCAGCCCTGACAGGCCAGCCTATGGCTACACCTTC. Protein: CASSPDRPAYGYTF.

The CDR3 is CASSSSGGPPGETQYF. Written as DNA, the CDR3 is TGTGCCAGCAGTTCTAGCGGGGGGCCGCCGGGGGAGACCCAGTACTTC. V is TRBV6-5 and J is TRBJ2-5, with 11 bases aligning to TRBD2. The CDR3 has 16 residues. J gave up 5 bases and V 4 bases, and 9 bases lay outside the gene matches. CDR1 is MNHEY, CDR2 SVGAGI, per germline.

The chain combines TRBV6-6 with TRBJ1-3; D ambiguous. The CDR3 loop spans 15 amino acids. Trimming shortened V by 2 bases and J by 4 bases, and 12 bases separated the two germline ends. Germline CDR1 is MNHNY and CDR2 is SVGAGI (reference sequence). CDR3 coding DNA: TGTGCCAGCAGTTACGCCCTTGTCGGGGGAAACACCATATATTTT. Encoded protein: CASSYALVGGNTIYF.

V and J are TRBV20-1 and TRBJ2-3; a possible D gene is TRBD1 (6 bases). The CDR3 sequence is 16 residues long. CDR1 and CDR2 (germline): DFQATT, SNEGSKA (reference sequence). Trimming took 3 bases from V and 2 from J, leaving 18 bases between them. DNA of the CDR3: TGCAGTGCTAGTCCCCCCAGAACAGGGATCACAGATACGCAGTATTTT. As protein: CSASPPRTGITDTQYF.

This clone was counted only a few times. The chain combines TRBV12-3 or TRBV12-4 with TRBJ1-4; D perhaps matches TRBD1 (6 bases). Between the trimmed V and J ends, which lost 3 bases and 7 bases, there was a span of 9 bases. This CDR3 is 13 amino acids long. The CDR3 DNA follows: TGTGCCAGCAGTTTCTCAGGGGCTGAAAAACTGTTTTTT. Its protein is CASSFSGAEKLFF.

The rearrangement joins TRBV6-5 to TRBJ2-7; maybe TRBD2 (5 bases). The CDR3 is made up of 16 amino acids. The V gene lost 4 bases and the J gene lost 6 bases, with 22 bases spanning the gap. Per germline, CDR1 MNHEY and CDR2 SVGAGI. As DNA, the CDR3 is TGTGCCAGCAGTTCTACTGGGCGGGCGATCGGTAGCGAGCAGTACTTC. Encoded protein: CASSSTGRAIGSEQYF.